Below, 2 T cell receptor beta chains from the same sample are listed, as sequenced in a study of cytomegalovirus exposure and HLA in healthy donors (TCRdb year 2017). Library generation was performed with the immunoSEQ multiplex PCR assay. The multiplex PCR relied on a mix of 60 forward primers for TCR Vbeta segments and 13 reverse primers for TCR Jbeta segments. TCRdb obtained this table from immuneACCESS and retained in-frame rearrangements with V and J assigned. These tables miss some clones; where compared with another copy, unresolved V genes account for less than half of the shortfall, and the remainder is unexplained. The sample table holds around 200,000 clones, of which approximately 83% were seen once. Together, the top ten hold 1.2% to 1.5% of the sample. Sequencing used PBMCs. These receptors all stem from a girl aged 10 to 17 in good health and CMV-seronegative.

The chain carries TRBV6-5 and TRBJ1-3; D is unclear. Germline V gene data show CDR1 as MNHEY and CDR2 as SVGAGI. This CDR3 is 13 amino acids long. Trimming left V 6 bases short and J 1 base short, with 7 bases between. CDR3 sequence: CASSRSSGNTIYF. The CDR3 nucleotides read TGTGCCAGCAGCCGTAGTTCTGGAAACACCATATATTTT.

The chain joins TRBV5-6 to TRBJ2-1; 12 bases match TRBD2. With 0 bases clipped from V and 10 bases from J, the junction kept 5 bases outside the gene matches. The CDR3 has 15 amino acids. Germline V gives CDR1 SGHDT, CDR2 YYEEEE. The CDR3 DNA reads TGTGCCAGCAGCTTGGTAGGGCTAGCGGGGGGGGAGCAGTTCTTC. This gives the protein CASSLVGLAGGEQFF.